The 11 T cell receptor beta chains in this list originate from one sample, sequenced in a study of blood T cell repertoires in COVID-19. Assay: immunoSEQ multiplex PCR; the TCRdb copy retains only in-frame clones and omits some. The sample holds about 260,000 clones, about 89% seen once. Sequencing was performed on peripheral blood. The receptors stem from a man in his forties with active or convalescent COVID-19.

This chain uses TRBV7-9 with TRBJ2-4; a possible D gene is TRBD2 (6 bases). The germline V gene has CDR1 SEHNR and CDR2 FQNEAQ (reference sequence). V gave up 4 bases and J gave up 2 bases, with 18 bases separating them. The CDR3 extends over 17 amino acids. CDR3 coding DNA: TGTGCCAGCAGCTCCCCGGGAGTGCGCGGGTCCAAAAACATTCAGTACTTC. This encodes CASSSPGVRGSKNIQYF.

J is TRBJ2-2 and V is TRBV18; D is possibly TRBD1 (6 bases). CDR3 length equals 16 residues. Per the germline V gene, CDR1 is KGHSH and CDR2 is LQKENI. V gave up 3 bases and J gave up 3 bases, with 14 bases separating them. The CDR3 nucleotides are TGTGCCAGCTCACCCCCCAACAAGGGGGACACCGGGGAGCTGTTTTTT. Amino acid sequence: CASSPPNKGDTGELFF.

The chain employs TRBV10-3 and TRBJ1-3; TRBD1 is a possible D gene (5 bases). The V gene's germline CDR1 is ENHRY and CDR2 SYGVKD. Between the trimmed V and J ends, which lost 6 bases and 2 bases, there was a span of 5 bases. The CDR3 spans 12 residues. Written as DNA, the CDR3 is TGTGCCATCAGGACAGCTGGAAACACCATATATTTT. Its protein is CAIRTAGNTIYF.

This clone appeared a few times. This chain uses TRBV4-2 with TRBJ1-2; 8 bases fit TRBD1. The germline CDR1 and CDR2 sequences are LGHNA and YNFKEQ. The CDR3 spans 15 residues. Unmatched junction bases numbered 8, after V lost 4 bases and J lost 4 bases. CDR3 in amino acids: CASSPDRARSYGYTF. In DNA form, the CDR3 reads TGTGCCAGCAGCCCGGACAGGGCTAGGAGCTATGGCTACACCTTC.

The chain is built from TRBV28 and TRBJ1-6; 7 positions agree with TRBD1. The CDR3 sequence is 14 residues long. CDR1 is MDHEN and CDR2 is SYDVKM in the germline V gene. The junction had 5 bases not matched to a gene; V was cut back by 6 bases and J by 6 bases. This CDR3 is CASRAGTVNSPLHF. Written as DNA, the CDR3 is TGTGCCAGCAGGGCCGGGACAGTTAATTCACCCCTCCACTTT.

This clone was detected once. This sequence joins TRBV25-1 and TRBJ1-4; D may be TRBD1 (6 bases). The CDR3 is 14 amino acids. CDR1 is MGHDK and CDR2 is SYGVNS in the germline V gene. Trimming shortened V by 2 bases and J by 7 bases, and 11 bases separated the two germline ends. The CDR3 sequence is CASSESQGIEKLFF. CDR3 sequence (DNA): TGTGCCAGCAGTGAAAGCCAGGGGATTGAAAAACTGTTTTTT.

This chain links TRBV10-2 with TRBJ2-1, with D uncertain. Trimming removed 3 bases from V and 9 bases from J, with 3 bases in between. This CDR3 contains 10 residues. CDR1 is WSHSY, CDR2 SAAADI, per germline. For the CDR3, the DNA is TGCGCCAGCAGTGATAGTGAGCAGTTCTTC. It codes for CASSDSEQFF.

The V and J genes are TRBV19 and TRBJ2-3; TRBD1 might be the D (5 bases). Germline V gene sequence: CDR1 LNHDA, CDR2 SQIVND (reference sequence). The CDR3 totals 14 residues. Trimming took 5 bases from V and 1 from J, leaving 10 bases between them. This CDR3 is CASSVIGGTDTQYF. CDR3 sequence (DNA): TGTGCCAGTAGTGTCATAGGGGGCACAGATACGCAGTATTTT.

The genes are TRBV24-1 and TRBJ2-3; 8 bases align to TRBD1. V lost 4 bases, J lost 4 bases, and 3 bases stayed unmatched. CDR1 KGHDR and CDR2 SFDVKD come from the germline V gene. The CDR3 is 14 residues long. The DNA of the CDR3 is TGTGCCACCAGTGAAAGGACAGGGCCAGATACGCAGTATTTT. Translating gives CATSERTGPDTQYF.

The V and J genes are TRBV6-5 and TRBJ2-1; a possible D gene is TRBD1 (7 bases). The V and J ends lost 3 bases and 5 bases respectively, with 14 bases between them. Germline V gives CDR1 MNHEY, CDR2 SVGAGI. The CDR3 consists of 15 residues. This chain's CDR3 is CASSYRRGQNNEQFF. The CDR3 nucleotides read TGTGCCAGCAGTTATAGGAGGGGACAGAACAATGAGCAGTTCTTC.

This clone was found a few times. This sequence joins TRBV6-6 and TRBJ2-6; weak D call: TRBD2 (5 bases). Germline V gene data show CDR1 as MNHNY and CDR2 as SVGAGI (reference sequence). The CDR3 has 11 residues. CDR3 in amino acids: CASGGANVLTF. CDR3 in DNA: TGTGCGTCGGGAGGGGCCAACGTCCTGACTTTC.